Detailed here is one T cell receptor beta chain. Its specificity is unknown. Germline assignment: CDR1 MNHEY and CDR2 SVGAGI. This CDR3 spans 19 amino acids. V was clipped by 4 bases and J by 8 bases; unmatched bases: 20. The data were obtained in a study of tumor and adjacent non-tumor tissue in lung cancer. Looking at the study overall: Samples averaged roughly 4.3 million productive TCRbeta reads each.

Study-wide findings and caveats: Tumor repertoires had a smaller top 100 clone share than normal lung.

A modified ARM-PCR protocol with three rounds of nested PCR amplified TCRbeta. TCRdb reprocessed the multiplex PCR reads via MiXCR and lists one record per CDR3 protein. The repertoire holds some 80,000 distinct CDR3 sequences, with roughly three quarters as singletons. RNA was extracted from bulk tissue without any cell sorting. This non-tumor lung sample came from over 3 cm beyond the tumor edge. Donors were chemotherapy-naive, newly diagnosed lung cancer surgical patients in China, August–late 2014. The chain uses TRBV6-5 and TRBJ2-6; 7 bases align to TRBD2. Sequences were obtained from distant non-tumor lung tissue. This TCR was sampled from a woman aged 45-65 years with non-small cell lung cancer. The CDR3: CASSFFSGRGSSGSNVLTF. DNA of the CDR3: TGTGCCAGCAGTTTCTTCTCCGGGCGGGGGAGCTCCGGGTCCAACGTCCTGACTTTC.